Each of the 20 T cell receptor beta chains below was sequenced from the same sample in a study of human T cells and chemical hapten exposure (dated by TCRdb to about 2021). The time point label corresponds to: pre-sensitization, week 0. This specimen's treatment or condition label, per the study, means: therapeutic diphenylcyclopropenone sensitization with weekly scalp DPC. Libraries came from RACE. The instrument was a NextSeq 500. TCRdb applied fastp at Q25 and MiXCR to the public reads, then kept only in-frame beta chains. Each CDR3 protein appears once, grouped with its most common genes and DNA. Counted in this sample were about 290,000 distinct CDR3 sequences; roughly 8% of them appeared once. The top ten constitute more than 1% of the sample. The sequenced sample was whole blood, obtained in connection with sensitization to the hapten diphenylcyclopropenone (DPC). Receptors were obtained from a man aged 18 to 29 with alopecia areata. Some clones in this sample may be carry-over from other donors' samples.

The V call is TRBV12-3 or TRBV12-4, the J call TRBJ2-2; 9 nucleotides agree with TRBD1. V trimming: 5 bases; J trimming: 7 bases; junction bases outside the gene matches: 8. This CDR3 is built from 15 residues. The CDR3: CASSPGTGKVGELFF. CDR3 coding DNA: TGTGCCAGCAGTCCCGGGACAGGGAAGGTCGGGGAGCTGTTTTTT.

The chain links TRBV12-5 to TRBJ2-7; no clear D gene. V dropped 5 bases and J dropped 6 bases, with 5 bases sitting between them. In germline, CDR1 is LGHNT, CDR2 FRNRAP. The CDR3 is 10 amino acids. The CDR3 DNA follows: TGTGCTAGTGGTCCCCCCGAGCAGTACTTC. Residues: CASGPPEQYF.

This clonotype turned up a few times. The chain joins TRBV12-3 or TRBV12-4 to TRBJ2-2; maybe TRBD1 (5 bases). The length of the CDR3 is 14 residues. Trimming left V 9 bases short and J 0 bases short, with 11 bases between. In nucleotides, the CDR3 is TGTGCCAGTGCGGACACCCCGAACACCGGGGAGCTGTTTTTT. Its protein is CASADTPNTGELFF.

This clonotype was detected only a few times. The rearrangement links TRBV5-4 to TRBJ1-2; the D gene is possibly TRBD1 (6 bases). Germline V gene lookup returns CDR1 SGHNT and CDR2 YYREEE (reference sequence). CDR3 length: 14 amino acids. Trimming took 4 bases from V and 4 from J, leaving 14 bases between them. CDR3 nucleotides: TGTGCCAGCAGCCAACTTGGGGGGCCCTATGGCTACACCTTC. This sequence encodes CASSQLGGPYGYTF.

This clonotype was observed many times. V gene TRBV7-9 combines with J gene TRBJ1-2; perhaps TRBD1 as D (5 bases). The V end was cut by 2 bases, the J end by 6 bases, with 28 bases between. Germline V gene sequence: CDR1 SEHNR, CDR2 FQNEAQ (reference sequence). The CDR3 extends over 19 amino acids. The CDR3 spells CASSLLWGRAKGHSDGYTF. CDR3 nucleotides: TGTGCCAGCAGCTTATTGTGGGGACGCGCCAAGGGTCACTCGGATGGCTACACCTTC.

V is TRBV4-2 and J is TRBJ1-5; the D gene is possibly TRBD1 (5 bases). The CDR3 is 15 amino acids. Trimming took off 0 bases at V and 5 bases at J, with 11 bases between the two ends. Germline CDR1 reads LGHNA; CDR2 reads YNFKEQ. In DNA form, the CDR3 reads TGTGCCAGCAGCCAAGATTTTGGCAGGGATCAGCCCCAGCATTTT. Amino acids: CASSQDFGRDQPQHF.

In its sample, this clonotype was seen many times. The chain employs TRBV20-1 and TRBJ2-5; D perhaps matches TRBD1 (5 bases). This CDR3 contains 16 residues. CDR1 and CDR2 from the germline V gene are DFQATT and SNEGSKA (reference sequence). Deletions cut 3 bases from V and 2 bases from J, with 19 bases between. In DNA, the CDR3 is TGCAGTGCTAGCGTGATGGGGCTGGCTCTGCAAGAGACCCAGTACTTC. Its protein product is CSASVMGLALQETQYF.

The rearrangement links TRBV6-5 to TRBJ2-4; 8 nucleotides align to TRBD2. The V and J ends lost 0 bases and 0 bases, in that order; junction bases with no gene match: 1. Looked up from germline, CDR1 is MNHEY and CDR2 is SVGAGI. The CDR3 totals 16 residues. The CDR3 sequence is CASSYSGTRAKNIQYF. The CDR3 DNA reads TGTGCCAGCAGTTACTCGGGGACTAGAGCCAAAAACATTCAGTACTTC.

The chain joins TRBV7-2 to TRBJ1-4, with D tentatively TRBD1 (6 bases). V gave up 1 base and J gave up 4 bases, with 7 bases separating them. Per germline, CDR1 SGHTA and CDR2 FQGNSA. There are 14 residues in the CDR3. The CDR3 loop reads CASSLDRDNEKLFF. The CDR3 nucleotides are TGTGCCAGCAGCTTAGACAGGGATAATGAAAAACTGTTTTTT.

The rearrangement uses TRBV4-1 and TRBJ1-4, with no clear D. Germline V CDR1 and CDR2: MGHRA, YSYEKL. The CDR3 extends over 15 amino acids. Trimming stripped 8 bases from V and 2 bases from J, with 15 bases between. CDR3 nucleotides: TGCGCCAGCGGAAGAAACCCGAGGACTAATGAAAAACTGTTTTTT. It specifies CASGRNPRTNEKLFF.

The gene calls are TRBV7-6 and TRBJ1-1; perhaps TRBD1 as D (5 bases). Trimming took off 3 bases at V and 6 bases at J, with 14 bases between the two ends. The CDR3 runs to 14 residues. Germline V gene lookup returns CDR1 SGHVS and CDR2 FNYEAQ. The CDR3 loop is CASSFRVGDPEAFF. The CDR3 nucleotides are TGTGCCAGCAGCTTCAGGGTGGGCGACCCTGAAGCTTTCTTT.

The V and J genes are TRBV20-1 and TRBJ2-1; 10 bases fit TRBD2. Germline CDR1 and CDR2: DFQATT and SNEGSKA (reference sequence). This CDR3 is built from 17 residues. Losses at the gene ends were 0 bases for V and 4 bases for J; bases not matched to a gene: 9. CDR3 nucleotide sequence: TGCAGTGCTAGAGATCTTGGGACTAGCGACCTATACAATGAGCAGTTCTTC. It is translated as CSARDLGTSDLYNEQFF.

V and J are TRBV6-5 and TRBJ1-4; no definite D call. V was clipped by 5 bases and J by 3 bases, with 13 bases between them. The CDR3 spans 15 residues. Per germline, CDR1 MNHEY and CDR2 SVGAGI. The CDR3 protein is CASSGSDKANEKLFF. CDR3 bases: TGTGCCAGCAGTGGCAGCGACAAAGCTAATGAAAAACTGTTTTTT.

This clonotype was counted many times. The chain carries TRBV7-9 and TRBJ1-2; possibly TRBD1 for D (5 bases). The V gene's germline CDR1 is SEHNR and CDR2 FQNEAQ (reference sequence). V was pared by 1 base and J by 10 bases, with 19 bases between. CDR3 length: 15 residues. The CDR3: CASSLGGAGTNYYTF. The CDR3 coding sequence is TGTGCCAGCAGCTTAGGAGGGGCCGGGACGAATTACTACACCTTC.

This clonotype was detected many times. DNA for the CDR3: TGTGCCAGCAGTTACTACCGGGACAGGGGGCCGCCCCTCCACTTT. It codes for CASSYYRDRGPPLHF. The V and J genes are TRBV6-5 and TRBJ1-6; 12 nucleotides align to TRBD1. The CDR3 loop spans 15 amino acids. The junction had 5 bases not matched to a gene; V was cut back by 1 base and J by 13 bases. Per germline, CDR1 MNHEY and CDR2 SVGAGI.

This clonotype was seen many times. V usage is TRBV11-2 and J usage is TRBJ2-5; 9 bases align to TRBD2. Germline V gene lookup returns CDR1 SGHAT and CDR2 FQNNGV. This CDR3 is built from 17 residues. V trimming: 5 bases; J trimming: 2 bases; junction bases outside the gene matches: 12. CDR3 nucleotides: TGTGCCAGCAGCCCGGTTCGTAGCGGGGGTTTACAAGAGACCCAGTACTTC. Protein sequence: CASSPVRSGGLQETQYF.

The chain carries TRBV12-3 or TRBV12-4 and TRBJ2-6; possibly TRBD1 for D (6 bases). This CDR3 contains 14 residues. The V end lost 9 bases, the J end lost 0 bases, and 9 bases lay between the germline ends. CDR3 in amino acids: CASRGSSGANVLTF. The CDR3 DNA reads TGTGCCAGTAGGGGGAGCTCTGGGGCCAACGTCCTGACTTTC.

The chain's CDR3 is CASRTRPTYEQYF. The CDR3 DNA reads as TGTGCCAGCAGGACACGACCTACCTACGAGCAGTACTTC. V is TRBV28 and J is TRBJ2-7; D gene ambiguous. V was shortened by 6 bases and J by 2 bases, with 11 bases between the two germline ends. The CDR3 spans 13 residues. Per the germline V gene, CDR1 is MDHEN and CDR2 is SYDVKM.

This clonotype showed up many times. The chain is built from TRBV7-3 and TRBJ1-2; no clear D. V was pared by 5 bases and J by 0 bases, with 10 bases between. Looked up from germline, CDR1 is SGHTA and CDR2 is FQGTGA. The CDR3 length is 14 residues. The CDR3 region has the DNA TGTGCCAGCAGCCAGTTGAACCCTAACTATGGCTACACCTTC. Amino acid sequence: CASSQLNPNYGYTF.

This clonotype appeared many times. The chain is built from TRBV20-1 and TRBJ1-1; D call uncertain. CDR3 length: 13 residues. Germline-derived CDR1 and CDR2 are DFQATT and SNEGSKA (reference sequence). V was cut by 0 bases and J by 0 bases, with 5 bases left in between. CDR3 sequence: CSAREDLNTEAFF. The CDR3 DNA follows: TGCAGTGCTAGAGAGGATTTGAACACTGAAGCTTTCTTT.